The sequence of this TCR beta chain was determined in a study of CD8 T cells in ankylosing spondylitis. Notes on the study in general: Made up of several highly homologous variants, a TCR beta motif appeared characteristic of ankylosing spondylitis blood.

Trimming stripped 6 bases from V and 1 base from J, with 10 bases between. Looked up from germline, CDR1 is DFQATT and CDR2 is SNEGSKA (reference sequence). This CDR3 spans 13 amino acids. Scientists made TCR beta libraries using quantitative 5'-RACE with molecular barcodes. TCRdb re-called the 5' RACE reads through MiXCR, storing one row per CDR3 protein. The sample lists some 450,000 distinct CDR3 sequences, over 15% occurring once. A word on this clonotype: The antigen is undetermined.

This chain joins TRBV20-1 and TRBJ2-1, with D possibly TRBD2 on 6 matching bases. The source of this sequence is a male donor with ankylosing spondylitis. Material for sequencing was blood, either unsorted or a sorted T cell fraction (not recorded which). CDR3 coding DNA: TGCAGTGCGCCGGGGGTTTCCTACAATGAGCAGTTCTTC. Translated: CSAPGVSYNEQFF.